The 24 T cell receptor beta chains below come from one sample, sequenced in a study of T cell responses to AZD1222 COVID-19 vaccine. Assay used: immunoSEQ multiplex PCR; TCRdb lists only in-frame clones, some missing. The repertoire holds 90,000 to 150,000 clones, with 75% to 90% as singletons. Sequencing was performed on peripheral blood, taken on day 0 of AZD1222 vaccination. These receptor sequences come from an adult in good health.

The rearrangement links TRBV2 to TRBJ1-5; 7 positions match TRBD1. The CDR3 has 14 residues. Looked up from germline, CDR1 is SNHLY and CDR2 is FYNNEI. The junction had 3 bases not matched to a gene; V was cut back by 5 bases and J by 2 bases. The CDR3 loop reads CASSRQGRNQPQHF. The CDR3 DNA reads TGTGCCAGCAGTCGACAGGGACGCAATCAGCCCCAGCATTTT.

The rearrangement links TRBV28 to TRBJ1-2; no reliable D call. The ends were cut back, 8 bases at V and 4 bases at J, with 8 bases in the middle. CDR3 length equals 11 residues. Germline V lookup: CDR1 MDHEN, CDR2 SYDVKM. CDR3 in amino acids: CASGESYGYTF. The CDR3 coding sequence is TGTGCCAGCGGGGAGAGCTATGGCTACACCTTC.

The CDR3 nucleotides read TGTGCCAGCTCACCACCGGGACTAGCGGGATACGAGCAGTACTTC. Translated: CASSPPGLAGYEQYF. The chain uses TRBV18 and TRBJ2-7; 13 bases are shared with TRBD2. The CDR3 contains 15 residues. The germline CDR1 and CDR2 sequences are KGHSH and LQKENI. Trimming at V came to 0 bases and at J to 4 bases, leaving 0 bases not matched to a gene. Full variable domain (rest looked up from reference TRBV18 and TRBJ2-7): NAGVMQNPRHLVRRRGQEARLRCSPMKGHSHVYWYRQLPEEGLKFMVYLQKENIIDESGMPKERFSAEFPKEGPSILRIQQVVRGDSAAYFCASSPPGLAGYEQYFGPGTRLTVT.

CDR3 residues: CASSIQRNYGYTF. The CDR3 nucleotides are TGTGCCAGTAGTATACAGAGAAACTATGGCTACACCTTC. The chain has TRBV19 and TRBJ1-2; the D is unclear. The CDR3 runs 13 residues. CDR1 LNHDA and CDR2 SQIVND come from the germline V gene (reference sequence). V was pared by 2 bases and J by 2 bases, with 6 bases between.

The rearrangement links TRBV27 to TRBJ2-5; possible D gene TRBD2, 5 bases. V lost 5 bases and J 1 base, leaving 17 bases between the germline ends. This CDR3 contains 16 residues. From germline, CDR1 is MNHEY and CDR2 SMNVEV (reference sequence). The CDR3 DNA reads TGTGCCAGCAGTCCAACCCCACTAGGGATCCAAGAGACCCAGTACTTC. This codes for CASSPTPLGIQETQYF.

CDR3 in DNA: TGTGCCTGGTCGGACAGGGAACAGCCCCAGCATTTT. Translated, it gives CAWSDREQPQHF. This chain links TRBV30 with TRBJ1-5; TRBD1 aligns across 8 bases. V lost 5 bases, J lost 7 bases, and 4 bases stayed unmatched. The CDR3 consists of 12 residues. Germline values: CDR1 GTSNPN, CDR2 SVGIG (reference sequence).

This clone occurred once. The gene calls are TRBV5-4 and TRBJ2-1, with 8 bases that match TRBD1. This CDR3 comprises 15 residues. CDR1 and CDR2 (germline): SGHNT, YYREEE (reference sequence). Trimming removed 6 bases from V and 8 bases from J; junction bases left unmatched: 13. The CDR3: CASTTNQGAGDEQFF. CDR3 DNA: TGTGCCAGCACAACTAACCAGGGGGCCGGGGATGAGCAGTTCTTC.

The J gene is TRBJ2-1, the V gene TRBV11-3; D might be TRBD2 (6 bases). The CDR3 covers 17 residues. CDR1 is SGHNT, CDR2 YENEEA, per germline. Trimming removed 5 bases from V and 0 bases from J, with 17 bases in between. CDR3 protein: CASSPGGGVSSYNEQFF. The DNA of the CDR3 is TGTGCCAGCAGCCCCGGAGGCGGGGTGAGCTCCTACAATGAGCAGTTCTTC.

The chain employs TRBV3-1 (or the pseudogene TRBV3-2) and TRBJ1-4; 10 bases fit TRBD1. The V and J ends lost 3 bases and 8 bases, in that order; junction bases with no gene match: 9. The germline gives CDR1 LGHDT, CDR2 YNNKEL (reference sequence). The CDR3 length is 16 residues. The chain's CDR3 is CASSHRDRGISEKLFF. CDR3 nucleotides: TGTGCCAGCAGCCACCGGGACAGGGGTATAAGCGAAAAACTGTTTTTT.

DNA for the CDR3: TGTGCCTCGAAATTAGCGGGAGGTTTTGACGAGCAGTACTTC. Encoded protein: CASKLAGGFDEQYF. V gene TRBV30 combines with J gene TRBJ2-7; 10 bases map to TRBD2. Germline CDR1 reads GTSNPN; CDR2 reads SVGIG (reference sequence). The CDR3 has 14 amino acids. The V segment lost 7 bases and the J segment 5 bases; nucleotides outside the gene matches: 11.

J is TRBJ2-2 and V is TRBV27; 14 positions match TRBD2. The CDR3 loop spans 15 amino acids. V shed 6 bases and J 5 bases; nucleotides not matched to a gene: 2. CDR1 and CDR2 from the germline V gene are MNHEY and SMNVEV (reference sequence). CDR3 in amino acids: CASRGLAGVTGELFF. The CDR3 region has the DNA TGTGCCAGCAGGGGACTAGCGGGGGTTACCGGGGAGCTGTTTTTT.

The gene calls are TRBV2 and TRBJ1-6; no reliable D call. CDR1 is SNHLY, CDR2 FYNNEI, per germline. The ends were cut back, 4 bases at V and 9 bases at J, with 7 bases in the middle. This CDR3 region has 12 residues. This CDR3 is CASSGRASPLHF. The CDR3 coding sequence is TGTGCCAGCAGTGGGAGGGCTTCACCCCTCCACTTT.

V usage is TRBV7-2 and J usage is TRBJ1-1, with unresolved D. V lost 4 bases and J 1 base, leaving 7 bases between the germline ends. CDR1 and CDR2 (germline): SGHTA, FQGNSA. The CDR3 is 13 residues long. CDR3 amino acids: CASSSEGNTEAFF. Written as DNA, the CDR3 is TGTGCCAGCAGCTCGGAGGGGAACACTGAAGCTTTCTTT.

This chain connects TRBV24-1 to TRBJ1-1, with D tentatively TRBD1 (6 bases). CDR3 size: 14 residues. Trimming left V 7 bases short and J 4 bases short, with 15 bases between. CDR1 and CDR2 (germline): KGHDR, SFDVKD. The CDR3: CATSPSQGGTEAFF. The CDR3 DNA reads as TGTGCCACCAGCCCATCACAGGGAGGCACTGAAGCTTTCTTT.

V is TRBV7-9 and J is TRBJ1-1; 8 nucleotides align to TRBD1. From germline, CDR1 is SEHNR and CDR2 FQNEAQ (reference sequence). Trimming took 3 bases from V and 5 from J; bases not matched to a gene: 2. The CDR3 totals 13 residues. The CDR3 DNA is TGTGCCAGCAGCTTGACAGGGGATACTGAAGCTTTCTTT. Translating gives CASSLTGDTEAFF.

V gene TRBV11-3 combines with J gene TRBJ2-7; possibly TRBD2 for D (7 bases). Deletions cut 4 bases from V and 4 bases from J, with 14 bases between. CDR1 and CDR2 (germline): SGHNT, YENEEA. The CDR3 covers 14 residues. The DNA of the CDR3 is TGTGCCAGCAGCTCACGGGGGGCCCCTTACGAGCAGTACTTC. Its protein is CASSSRGAPYEQYF.

There are a few counts of this clone. CDR3 DNA: TGCGCCAGCAGCCAAGATAGGGGGACAGGGGTGCGGGAGCAGTACTTC. Protein sequence: CASSQDRGTGVREQYF. The chain recombines TRBV4-3 with TRBJ2-7, with 10 bases matching TRBD1. Germline CDR1 reads LGHNA; CDR2 reads YSLEER. V was pared by 0 bases and J by 7 bases, with 9 bases of the junction left unmatched. CDR3 length: 16 residues.

The chain joins TRBV7-9 to TRBJ2-3; D uncertain. The CDR3 has 14 amino acids. Trimming took 5 bases from V and 1 from J, leaving 10 bases between them. The germline gives CDR1 SEHNR, CDR2 FQNEAQ (reference sequence). This chain's CDR3 is CASSTLLGTDTQYF. CDR3 DNA sequence: TGTGCCAGCAGCACTCTATTGGGCACAGATACGCAGTATTTT.

The chain combines TRBV19 with TRBJ1-6, with D unclear. This CDR3 contains 14 residues. The V gene's germline CDR1 is LNHDA and CDR2 SQIVND (reference sequence). V was pared by 4 bases and J by 9 bases, with 13 bases between. The CDR3 nucleotides read TGTGCCAGTAGTAGGGCAGGATTCGGTTCACCCCTCCACTTT. Its protein product is CASSRAGFGSPLHF.

The V gene is TRBV10-3, the J gene TRBJ2-1; a weak D match, TRBD2 (5 bases). This CDR3 comprises 14 residues. V lost 2 bases to trimming and J lost 8 bases, with 13 bases between them. The germline V gene encodes CDR1 ENHRY and CDR2 SYGVKD. For the CDR3, the DNA is TGTGCCATCAGTGAGATGGAACGGGAAGATGAGCAGTTCTTC. This encodes CAISEMEREDEQFF.

This sequence joins TRBV5-1 and TRBJ2-7, with 9 bases identical to TRBD1. Unmatched junction bases numbered 7, after V lost 3 bases and J lost 6 bases. The CDR3 has 14 residues. In germline, CDR1 is SGHRS, CDR2 YFSETQ. CDR3 DNA: TGCGCCAGCAGCTCGATTGGGACAGGGACCGAGCAGTACTTC. Translation: CASSSIGTGTEQYF.

The V call is TRBV3-1 (or the pseudogene TRBV3-2), the J call TRBJ2-1; 7 nucleotides agree with TRBD1. The CDR3 covers 15 residues. J was trimmed by 2 bases and V by 4 bases; bases with no gene match: 5. Germline V gene lookup returns CDR1 LGHDT and CDR2 YNNKEL (reference sequence). DNA for the CDR3: TGTGCCAGCAGCCGAGGGGACAGTACCTACAATGAGCAGTTCTTC. Protein product: CASSRGDSTYNEQFF.

The chain combines TRBV23-1 with TRBJ1-2, with unresolved D. TRBV23-1 carries the ORF label, with uncertain function. With 6 bases removed from V and 4 bases from J, the gap between germline ends came to 15 bases. The CDR3 runs 14 residues. The CDR3 spells CASRSGLVPYGYTF. The CDR3 nucleotides are TGCGCCAGCAGATCGGGATTAGTCCCCTATGGCTACACCTTC.

The rearrangement joins TRBV29-1 to TRBJ1-2, with D perhaps TRBD1 (5 bases). Deletions cut 5 bases from V and 7 bases from J, with 17 bases between. The length of the CDR3 is 13 residues. Germline CDR1 is SQVTM and CDR2 is ANQGSEA. The CDR3 coding sequence is TGCAGCGTTCCCGACCCCACCGGGGGTGGCTACACCTTC. Its translation is CSVPDPTGGGYTF.